The T cell receptor (beta chain) under discussion was sequenced for a study of molecular identifiers for immune sequencing clone quantification (dated by TCRdb to 2016 to 2018). About the study as a whole: In a replicate experiment, RNA from roughly 20,000 or 100,000 naive CD8 T cells was split into five aliquots, four of which were sequenced. This methods study used CD8 T cells to benchmark TCR RNA copy counting and molecular-identifier clustering-based TCR repertoire sequencing (MIDCIRS).

Receptor libraries were prepared by PCR. The sample was run on an Illumina HiSeq 4000. Bulk TCR libraries were made following a previously described method, with the TCR primers given in Table S5. Total RNA was purified with the Qiagen AllPrep DNA/RNA kit. Reads from multiple sequencing runs of the same library were pooled before analysis. Per the source publication's procedure: Only reads with exact TCR constant sequence were kept, trimmed to 150 nt, and grouped by their 12-nt molecular barcodes. Reads in each barcode group were sub-clustered using a 15% Levenshtein threshold, and a quality-weighted consensus sequence was built for each RNA molecule. Non-functional sequences were discarded, and so were lower-count sequences lying one edit away from another sequence. Based on fitting two negative binomial distributions, any barcode sub-cluster with under 20% of the maximum read count was discarded. TCRdb reanalyzed the raw reads on its own, using fastp at Q25 for trimming and MiXCR for clone calling, and kept in-frame beta chains. When rows share a CDR3 protein, they turn into one entry using the most common DNA and genes. The V and J calls shown here were made by TCRdb, not taken from the authors' results. The sample data list tens of thousands of distinct CDR3 sequences, and approximately 22% of these were observed just once. The ten largest clones represent about 0.95% of the sample.

Study-wide findings and limitations: Modeling indicated around 3 TCR RNA copies recovered per cell, compared with 7.5 to 10 by digital PCR, which implies a capture efficiency of about 27%. Highly expanded clone sizes could be underestimated if identical TCR molecules share a barcode. Spiked-in Jurkat TCR RNA equal to a single cell's worth was reported to be detectable even within 1,100,000 naive CD8 T cells. Spiked-in Jurkat TCR RNA (10 copies' worth), which is not part of the donor repertoire, was contained in the naive libraries. Without barcode sub-clustering, chimeric consensus sequences inflated TCR diversity; chimeras reached as high as 47%. Clones above 20 RNA copies held over 99% of molecules in CMV-specific effector cells but under 1% in naive cells.

This clonotype was counted a few times. Its antigen is currently not known. Base quality data are lacking; no much larger clone is found one base away. Libraries of naive CD8 T cells were built from anywhere between roughly 18,000 and 1,000,000 sorted cells, with 10%, 30% or 50% of the purified RNA used. Naive CD8 T cells, defined as CD8+CD4-CCR7+CD45RA+, were FACS-sorted into RLT Plus buffer on a BD FACSAria II. To test detection sensitivity, Jurkat RNA equivalent to over 8 TCR copies was spiked into samples of roughly 18,000-1,000,000 naive CD8 T cells. CD8 T cells were enriched using RosetteSep CD8+ T Cell Enrichment Cocktail and Ficoll-Paque, and the enriched cells then underwent ACK red cell lysis. This receptor was obtained from a human donor in good health. Some libraries in this study had Jurkat cell RNA spiked in. The sequenced material came from naive CD8+ T cells from blood, with Jurkat cell RNA spiked in. What this sample's cell subset or site label stands for: FACS-sorted CD8+CD4-CCR7+CD45RA+ naive T cells.

The CDR3 reads CASSFGLAGVPYEQYF. The nucleotide sequence is TGTGCCAGCAGTTTTGGACTAGCGGGAGTGCCCTACGAGCAGTACTTC. The chain is assembled from TRBV27 and TRBJ2-7, with 13 middle bases fitting TRBD2. The CDR3 contains 16 residues, cysteine and phenylalanine counted. The CDR3 DNA has 48 bases and is translated from base 1. Here V drops 3 bases and J drops 2 bases, and the junction holds 4 bases not matched to any gene. CDR1 is given as MNHEY and CDR2 as SMNVEV, both from the germline V gene (reference sequence).